These 29 T cell receptor beta chains were all obtained from the same sample, sequenced in a study of T cell clonotyping in hematopoietic cell transplantation. Time point in this sample: recipient sample about 28 days before transplant, after cytoreduction. The repertoire was sequenced with immunoSEQ multiplex PCR; TCRdb's copy has only in-frame clones and lacks some. The sample lists 25,000 to 35,000 clones, under 85% occurring once. The specimen was peripheral blood mononuclear cells, collected before stem cell transplant. All receptors come from a man between 45 and 60 years old with myelodysplastic syndrome. Some clones in this sample may be carry-over from other donors' samples.

The gene calls are TRBV29-1 and TRBJ2-7; no clear D. The ends were cut back, 4 bases at V and 7 bases at J, with 17 bases in the middle. CDR1 and CDR2 (germline): SQVTM, ANQGSEA. CDR3 size: 13 residues. The chain's CDR3 is CSVVPIASLEQYF. The DNA for the CDR3 is TGCAGCGTTGTACCCATTGCCTCCCTGGAGCAGTACTTC.

This clone showed up just a few times. The rearrangement links TRBV25-1 to TRBJ1-6; 7 positions match TRBD1. Trimming cost V 1 base and J 7 bases; bases outside gene matches: 4. Germline lookup yields CDR1 MGHDK and CDR2 SYGVNS. This CDR3 has 15 residues. The DNA for the CDR3 is TGTGCCAGCAGTGAATGGGGGACAGACAATTCACCCCTCCACTTT. Its protein is CASSEWGTDNSPLHF.

The rearrangement links TRBV6-1 to TRBJ1-1, with D perhaps matching TRBD1 (6 bases). The germline gives CDR1 MNHNS, CDR2 SASEGT. The CDR3 is 15 residues long. V dropped 3 bases and J dropped 1 base, with 12 bases sitting between them. The CDR3 bases are TGTGCCAGCAGTGATAAGCGGACAGCGAACACTGAAGCTTTCTTT. Its protein product is CASSDKRTANTEAFF.

V and J are TRBV30 and TRBJ2-7; D is undetermined. Trimming cost V 4 bases and J 2 bases, with 15 bases left between them. This CDR3 comprises 14 residues. Germline V gives CDR1 GTSNPN, CDR2 SVGIG (reference sequence). Here the CDR3 DNA reads TGTGCCTGGACCCCCATTAGTAAGACCTACGAGCAGTACTTC. It yields the protein CAWTPISKTYEQYF.

In this sample, this clone turned up once. The chain couples TRBV5-1 to TRBJ2-2; 7 bases agree with TRBD2. Trimming cost V 3 bases and J 0 bases; bases outside gene matches: 8. In germline, CDR1 is SGHRS, CDR2 YFSETQ. The CDR3 loop spans 17 amino acids. CDR3 DNA sequence: TGCGCCAGCAGCTCGGCTAGCGGCACTTCGAACACCGGGGAGCTGTTTTTT. It specifies CASSSASGTSNTGELFF.

The rearrangement uses TRBV27 and TRBJ1-1, with 7 bases identical to TRBD1. Germline V gene sequence: CDR1 MNHEY, CDR2 SMNVEV (reference sequence). V shed 5 bases, J shed 0 bases, and the junction held 6 bases outside the gene matches. This CDR3 has 15 residues. The CDR3 DNA reads TGTGCCAGCAGTCTGTCGACAGGGATGAACACTGAAGCTTTCTTT. It yields the protein CASSLSTGMNTEAFF.

V gene TRBV6-5 combines with J gene TRBJ2-1; TRBD2 matches at 10 bases. CDR1 MNHEY and CDR2 SVGAGI come from the germline V gene. Trimming removed 6 bases from V and 6 bases from J; junction bases left unmatched: 8. The CDR3 covers 15 residues. The CDR3 region is CASRGPGLATNEQFF. The CDR3 nucleotides read TGTGCCAGCAGGGGACCGGGACTAGCGACCAATGAGCAGTTCTTC.

The chain has TRBV30 and TRBJ1-1, with a weak D call TRBD1 (6 bases). Trimming pared 7 bases from V and 1 base from J, leaving 19 bases between. Germline V gene lookup returns CDR1 GTSNPN and CDR2 SVGIG (reference sequence). The CDR3 is 15 residues long. The CDR3 region has the DNA TGTGCCTCGCGTAGGGGGTGGGAACGGAACACTGAAGCTTTCTTT. Amino acid sequence: CASRRGWERNTEAFF.

The chain uses TRBV30 and TRBJ1-1; unclear D gene. Germline values: CDR1 GTSNPN, CDR2 SVGIG (reference sequence). CDR3 length: 11 amino acids. With 7 bases removed from V and 1 base from J, the gap between germline ends came to 7 bases. The CDR3 here is CASRENTEAFF. The CDR3 DNA follows: TGTGCCTCTCGAGAGAACACTGAAGCTTTCTTT.

Comment on this clone: It is likely a read error, because the conserved phenylalanine at the end of the CDR3 is missing. No DNA is shown, since the ends of the CDR3 on it are uncertain; the CDR3 is the one TCRdb lists. The genes are TRBV6-4 and TRBJ2-3; TRBD1 reflects the table's D call only, with no check against the DNA. Germline-derived CDR1 and CDR2 are MRHNA and SNTAGT. Including both end residues, the CDR3 is 14 amino acids long. The CDR3 sequence is CASKAGGVGGLTPE.

This clone is a singleton in its sample. The chain is built from TRBV7-3 and TRBJ2-3; a possible D gene is TRBD1 (5 bases). The CDR3 has 17 amino acids. Germline lookup yields CDR1 SGHTA and CDR2 FQGTGA. The ends were cut back, 2 bases at V and 4 bases at J, with 19 bases in the middle. The CDR3 DNA reads as TGTGCCAGCAGCTTAGGACGATCCCCGTTAGGGGCAGATACGCAGTATTTT. The encoded protein is CASSLGRSPLGADTQYF.

The genes are TRBV20-1 and TRBJ1-2, with 8 bases identical to TRBD1. CDR1 and CDR2 (germline): DFQATT, SNEGSKA (reference sequence). Germline trimming cut 7 bases from V and 6 bases from J; bases unmatched to any gene: 4. CDR3 length equals 11 residues. CDR3 DNA sequence: TGCAGTGACGGACAGGGCGATGGCTACACCTTC. Its protein is CSDGQGDGYTF.

The rearrangement joins TRBV5-1 to TRBJ2-7; 9 positions agree with TRBD1. This CDR3 is 13 amino acids long. The ends lost 4 bases at V and 5 bases at J; junction bases unmatched: 4. Germline CDR1 reads SGHRS; CDR2 reads YFSETQ. CDR3 sequence reads: CASSQGQGNEQYF. The CDR3 DNA reads as TGCGCCAGCAGCCAGGGACAGGGTAACGAGCAGTACTTC.

The rearrangement uses TRBV30 and TRBJ1-4; TRBD1 aligns across 9 bases. This CDR3 contains 15 residues. The V and J ends lost 2 bases and 5 bases, in that order; junction bases with no gene match: 6. Germline V gene data show CDR1 as GTSNPN and CDR2 as SVGIG (reference sequence). The CDR3 DNA reads as TGTGCCTGGAGTTTCTGGGGACAGGGAAATGAAAAACTGTTTTTT. As protein: CAWSFWGQGNEKLFF.

This clone was observed a few times. The gene calls are TRBV19 and TRBJ2-5; 10 bases agree with TRBD1. This CDR3 has 13 residues. Per germline, CDR1 LNHDA and CDR2 SQIVND (reference sequence). V was pared by 6 bases and J by 4 bases, with 2 bases of the junction left unmatched. This chain's CDR3 is CASRDRGVETQYF. As DNA, the CDR3 is TGTGCCAGTAGGGACAGGGGGGTAGAGACCCAGTACTTC.

This clone showed up just once. Mismatch with germline at one junction end may stem from a read error. The chain links TRBV7-7 to TRBJ2-3; no firm D call. Germline V gene sequence: CDR1 SSHAT, CDR2 FNYEAQ (reference sequence). The CDR3 runs to 15 residues. CDR3 bases: TGTGCTAGCAGCTTAGGTACCTCCGGTTCTACGGAGCAGTATTTT. Translation gives CASSLGTSGSTEQYF.

The V gene is TRBV5-1, the J gene TRBJ2-5, with D possibly TRBD1 on 6 matching bases. Trimming cost V 2 bases and J 5 bases, with 16 bases left between them. This CDR3 spans 15 amino acids. Germline V gene sequence: CDR1 SGHRS, CDR2 YFSETQ. The CDR3 nucleotides read TGCGCCAGCAGCTTCCGGGACACTATATCGGAGACCCAGTACTTC. Translated, it gives CASSFRDTISETQYF.

This clone appeared a few times. This rearrangement joins TRBV20-1 to TRBJ2-5; D gene ambiguous. There are 10 residues in the CDR3. Germline CDR1 reads DFQATT; CDR2 reads SNEGSKA (reference sequence). The CDR3 DNA reads as TGCAGCGCCTCTCAAGAGACCCAGTACTTC. This gives the protein CSASQETQYF.

The chain carries TRBV30 and TRBJ2-7; D unclear. Germline CDR1 reads GTSNPN; CDR2 reads SVGIG (reference sequence). The CDR3 has 11 residues. V lost 4 bases to trimming and J lost 1 base, with 5 bases between them. CDR3 DNA: TGTGCCTGGACCGATTCCTACGAGCAGTACTTC. Translating it yields CAWTDSYEQYF.

CDR3 DNA sequence: TGTGCCAGCAGGGGGACAGCCCAGGGGACCCAGTACTTC. Its protein product is CASRGTAQGTQYF. The gene calls are TRBV2 and TRBJ2-5; 7 positions agree with TRBD1. Losses at the gene ends were 6 bases for V and 7 bases for J; bases not matched to a gene: 8. The V gene's germline CDR1 is SNHLY and CDR2 FYNNEI. The CDR3 extends over 13 amino acids.

The chain links TRBV2 to TRBJ2-7, with D perhaps matching TRBD2 (6 bases). This CDR3 is built from 12 residues. V was pared by 4 bases and J by 6 bases, with 10 bases between. Germline CDR1 is SNHLY and CDR2 is FYNNEI. The CDR3 protein is CASSGRGGEQYF. In nucleotides, the CDR3 is TGTGCCAGCAGTGGGAGGGGTGGCGAGCAGTACTTC.

J is TRBJ2-7 and V is TRBV6-1; no definite D call. Trimming took 2 bases from V and 3 from J, leaving 8 bases between them. From germline, CDR1 is MNHNS and CDR2 SASEGT. This CDR3 contains 13 residues. CDR3 amino acids: CASSEKGSYEQYF. CDR3 DNA sequence: TGTGCCAGCAGTGAAAAGGGCAGCTACGAGCAGTACTTC.

About this clone: The identical CDR3 is also encoded by other nucleotide sequences in the sample. This chain uses TRBV7-2 with TRBJ2-7; D gene unclear. Per germline, CDR1 SGHTA and CDR2 FQGNSA. V was pared by 5 bases and J by 4 bases, with 6 bases between. CDR3 length: 11 amino acids. The CDR3 coding sequence is TGTGCCAGCAGCCCCGGGTACGAGCAGTACTTC. It codes for CASSPGYEQYF.

The chain employs TRBV6-1 and TRBJ2-5, with D possibly matching TRBD1 (6 bases). Per germline, CDR1 MNHNS and CDR2 SASEGT. This CDR3 has 16 amino acids. The V end lost 2 bases, the J end lost 1 base, and 14 bases lay between the germline ends. The CDR3 reads CASSERFRQAQETQYF. The CDR3 nucleotides read TGTGCCAGCAGTGAACGTTTTCGACAGGCCCAAGAGACCCAGTACTTC.

This clone was counted between two and nine times. V and J are TRBV5-4 and TRBJ2-5; TRBD2 agrees at 8 bases. Losses at the gene ends were 2 bases for V and 5 bases for J; bases not matched to a gene: 11. CDR3 size: 16 residues. Looked up from germline, CDR1 is SGHNT and CDR2 is YYREEE (reference sequence). The CDR3 protein is CASSFSVGGAGETQYF. CDR3 DNA sequence: TGTGCCAGCAGCTTTAGCGTCGGGGGGGCCGGGGAGACCCAGTACTTC.

The chain couples TRBV19 to TRBJ1-1; D is unclear. CDR1 and CDR2 from the germline V gene are LNHDA and SQIVND (reference sequence). The V end was cut by 0 bases, the J end by 8 bases, with 7 bases between. The CDR3 runs 12 residues. The CDR3 nucleotides read TGTGCCAGTAGTATAGAGGCCAAGGAAGCTTTCTTT. Translation gives CASSIEAKEAFF.

The chain carries TRBV30 and TRBJ1-1; no firm D call. V was cut by 2 bases and J by 6 bases, with 10 bases left in between. This CDR3 has 12 residues. Per germline, CDR1 GTSNPN and CDR2 SVGIG (reference sequence). CDR3 sequence (DNA): TGTGCCTGGAGTCAGCGATTCGCTGAAGCTTTCTTT. Its translation: CAWSQRFAEAFF.

The chain is built from TRBV4-1 and TRBJ2-4; 12 bases align to TRBD1. Per the germline V gene, CDR1 is MGHRA and CDR2 is YSYEKL. V lost 1 base and J lost 5; bases outside the gene matches: 9. The CDR3 spans 18 residues. This chain's CDR3 is CASSQVPPGTGGQNIQYF. The CDR3 coding sequence is TGCGCCAGCAGCCAAGTCCCCCCGGGGACAGGGGGCCAAAACATTCAGTACTTC.

This clone was seen a few times. Other DNA sequences in this specimen translate into the identical CDR3. The gene calls are TRBV30 and TRBJ2-5; the match to TRBD2 covers 7 bases. After removal of 0 bases from V and 5 bases from J, the junction contained 0 bases not matched to a gene. The CDR3 contains 12 residues. Per the germline V gene, CDR1 is GTSNPN and CDR2 is SVGIG (reference sequence). The CDR3 is CAWSVGGETQYF. CDR3 nucleotides: TGTGCCTGGAGTGTCGGGGGGGAGACCCAGTACTTC.